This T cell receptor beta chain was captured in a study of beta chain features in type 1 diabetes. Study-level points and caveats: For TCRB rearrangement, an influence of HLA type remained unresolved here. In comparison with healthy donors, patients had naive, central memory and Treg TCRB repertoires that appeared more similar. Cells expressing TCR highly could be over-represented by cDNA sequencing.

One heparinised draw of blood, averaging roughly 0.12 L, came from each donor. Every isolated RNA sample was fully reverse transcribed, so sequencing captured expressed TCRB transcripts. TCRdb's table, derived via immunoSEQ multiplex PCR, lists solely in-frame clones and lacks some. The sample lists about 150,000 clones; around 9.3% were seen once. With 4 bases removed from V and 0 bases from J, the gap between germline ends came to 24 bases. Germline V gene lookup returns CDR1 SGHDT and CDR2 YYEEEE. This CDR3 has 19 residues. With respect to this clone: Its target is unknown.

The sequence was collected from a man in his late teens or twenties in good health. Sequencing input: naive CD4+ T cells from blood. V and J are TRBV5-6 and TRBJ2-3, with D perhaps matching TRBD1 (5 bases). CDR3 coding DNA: TGTGCCAGCAGCCCCCCTCCGGCGACAGATAGTCCTAGCACAGATACGCAGTATTTT. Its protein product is CASSPPPATDSPSTDTQYF.